This record concerns one T cell receptor beta chain sequence. As yet, its antigen is unknown. The table came from immunoSEQ multiplex PCR; TCRdb's copy has only in-frame clones and leaves some out. The sample yields tens of thousands of clones, around 90% seen once. These data originate in a study of cytomegalovirus exposure and HLA in healthy donors. General observations from the study: There were some public TCRs occurring in many donors, but most TCR sequences were rare. Reportedly, diagnosis of cytomegalovirus status by the classifier showed high specificity and sensitivity. Three of the chains that were CMV-associated were confirmed in vitro to be specific for CMV antigens.

The CDR3 runs 16 residues. CDR1 MRHNA and CDR2 SNTAGT come from the germline V gene. V shed 4 bases, J shed 10 bases, and the junction held 13 bases outside the gene matches. The specimen was PBMCs. V and J are TRBV6-4 and TRBJ2-1; the match to TRBD1 covers 10 bases. This receptor was taken from a man younger than 30 in good health and CMV-seronegative. CDR3 loop: CASSVRLTGGLEEQFF. The CDR3 DNA follows: TGTGCCAGCAGTGTTCGGTTGACAGGGGGCTTGGAGGAGCAGTTCTTC.